This T cell receptor beta chain comes out of a study of T cells after yellow fever vaccination. Notes on the study in general: Peaking on day 5 versus 15, the secondary response was faster but weaker.

Using its own MiXCR run on the 5' RACE reads, TCRdb lists one record per CDR3 protein. This table has more than 250,000 distinct CDR3 sequences, roughly 6.8% appearing once. Germline values: CDR1 SGHRS, CDR2 YFSETQ. The length of the CDR3 is 15 residues. V was trimmed by 0 bases and J by 8 bases, leaving 15 bases between them. With respect to this clonotype: What it binds is not known.

This TCR came from a man in his late teens or twenties who received the YFV17D yellow fever vaccine. The chain recombines TRBV5-1 with TRBJ2-1, with D possibly being TRBD1 (6 bases). Sequenced material: PBMCs, taken approximately 47 days after the first yellow fever vaccination. The CDR3 coding sequence is TGCGCCAGCAGCTTGGCAATTACAGGGAAAGATGAGCAGTTCTTC. This encodes CASSLAITGKDEQFF.